Sequencing of this TCR beta chain was carried out in a study of shared clonotypes between healthy human individuals. There are 15 residues in the CDR3. Germline V lookup: CDR1 SGHAT, CDR2 FQNNGV. V lost 5 bases to trimming and J lost 5 bases, with 15 bases between them. The assay was immunoSEQ multiplex PCR, and TCRdb's table has in-frame clones only and misses some. This table holds 2.5 million or so clones, just over 90% found once. Healthy HIV-negative adults with no recent acute infections or vaccinations were recruited as donors. The chain couples TRBV11-2 to TRBJ1-4; D is undetermined. Source material: naive CD4+ T cells sorted from blood. Documented subset: CD45RA+ positively selected. The sequence derives from a young man in good health. Here the CDR3 reads CASSPRSYENEKLFF. The CDR3 DNA reads TGTGCCAGCAGCCCACGGAGCTACGAGAATGAAAAACTGTTTTTT.